These T cell receptor beta chains were read from a single sample in a study of OX40 agonist ivuxolimab in advanced cancers. Measured with immunoSEQ multiplex PCR; TCRdb has only the in-frame clones, and not every one. The sample includes more than 100,000 clones, roughly 95% of them seen just once. Sample: CD4+ or CD8+ T cells sorted from blood, taken in a trial of the OX40 agonist ivuxolimab. Source of these receptors: an adult with an advanced solid tumor such as melanoma, head and neck, liver or kidney cancer. Both conserved end residues are part of each CDR3. The D gene is left open where the match is weak. A row's size may be missing; if present it is once, few, many or a size class.

abundance,v_gene,d_gene,j_gene,CDR3nt,CDR3aa
few,TRBV7-9,TRBD1,TRBJ1-5,TGTGCCAGCAGCTTAGAAGAAGGACAGGGGAACGGAGGCAATCAGCCCCAGCATTTT,CASSLEEGQGNGGNQPQHF
-,TRBV19,-,TRBJ2-3,TGTGCCAGTAGCTTCGGGCCCAGCACAGATACGCAGTATTTT,CASSFGPSTDTQYF
-,TRBV5-1,TRBD1,TRBJ1-6,TGCGCCAGCAGCTTGGGCAGGGGGCAATCACCCCTCCACTTT,CASSLGRGQSPLHF
-,TRBV4-1,-,TRBJ1-1,TGCGCCAGCAGCCAAGACTATCGGGGGGCAAGAGTCACTGAAGCTTTCTTT,CASSQDYRGARVTEAFF
once,TRBV25-1,-,TRBJ1-1,TGTGCCAGCAGGCCAAATGGCCTTAACACTGAAGCTTTCTTT,CASRPNGLNTEAFF
-,TRBV19,-,TRBJ1-1,TGTGCCAGTAACCCCGTTAGTGGGGGAAACACTGAAGCTTTCTTT,CASNPVSGGNTEAFF
-,TRBV5-6,TRBD1,TRBJ1-2,TGTGCCAGCAGCTTGGTGGGACAGGGTAATGGCTACACCTTC,CASSLVGQGNGYTF
-,TRBV5-1,TRBD2,TRBJ2-1,TGCGCCAGCAGCTTGGTAGCGGGGGGTACCTACAATGAGCAGTTCTTC,CASSLVAGGTYNEQFF
-,TRBV28,-,TRBJ2-7,TGTGCCAGCAGCGAACCCGAGGGTTTGGACGAGCAGTACTTC,CASSEPEGLDEQYF
-,TRBV7-9,-,TRBJ2-5,TGTGCCAGCAGCTTAGCGGGGGCCCTACAAGAGACCCAGTACTTC,CASSLAGALQETQYF
-,TRBV28,TRBD1,TRBJ1-1,TGTGCCAGCAGTCCGCCGGGACAGGGAGGGACTGAAGCTTTCTTT,CASSPPGQGGTEAFF
-,TRBV7-3,TRBD2,TRBJ2-3,TGTGCCAGCAGCCCCGGGGGGAACACAGATACGCAGTATTTT,CASSPGGNTDTQYF
-,TRBV7-2,TRBD2,TRBJ2-7,TGTGCCAGCAGCCCGACGGGACTATCATCCTACGAGCAGTACTTC,CASSPTGLSSYEQYF
-,TRBV7-2,-,TRBJ2-3,TGTGCCAGCAGCTTTTCCGGAAGGATAACAGATACGCAGTATTTT,CASSFSGRITDTQYF
-,TRBV7-9,-,TRBJ1-1,TGTGCCAGCAGCTTAGACGACAAGAAGGCTTTCTTT,CASSLDDKKAFF
-,TRBV9,-,TRBJ2-7,TGTGCCAGCAGCGTAGAAACCCCCTTCGGTGGGTACGAGCAGTACTTC,CASSVETPFGGYEQYF
-,TRBV6-5,-,TRBJ1-4,TGTGCCAGCAGTTACTCGAGCCTCGGGGAAAAACTGTTTTTT,CASSYSSLGEKLFF
-,TRBV7-2,TRBD2,TRBJ2-7,TGTGCCAGCAGTTTGGCCGGGACTAGCGGGAGGGCCGCTTTC,CASSLAGTSGRAAF
-,TRBV6-1,-,TRBJ2-3,TGTGCCAGCAGCCTTGGAAAAGATACGCAGTATTTT,CASSLGKDTQYF
few,TRBV2,TRBD2,TRBJ2-2,TGTGCCAGCAATCCAGCGGGGGCTGGGGAGCTGTTTTTT,CASNPAGAGELFF
once,TRBV5-1,TRBD2,TRBJ2-1,TGCGCCAGCAGCTTGGGTCTAGCGGGGGGAGGGAATGAGCAGTTCTTC,CASSLGLAGGGNEQFF
-,TRBV18,-,TRBJ1-5,TGTGCCAGCTCCCAACAAGAAAATAGCAATCAGCCCCAGCATTTT,CASSQQENSNQPQHF
-,TRBV6-1,-,TRBJ1-4,TGTGCCAGTAGTGAAATAGGAAAAACAACTAATGAAAAACTGTTTTTT,CASSEIGKTTNEKLFF
-,TRBV15,-,TRBJ2-1,TGTGCCACCAGCTCCCCAGGTAGGGGGGCCGCATCGAATGAGCAGTTCTTC,CATSSPGRGAASNEQFF
-,TRBV28,TRBD2,TRBJ2-1,TGTGCCAGCAAGCGGTCTAGCGGGGGGGCCTATGAGCAGTTCTTC,CASKRSSGGAYEQFF
-,TRBV5-6,-,TRBJ2-3,TGTGCCAGCAGCCTCTGGACCGGGGATACGCAGTATTTT,CASSLWTGDTQYF
-,TRBV28,TRBD1,TRBJ2-3,TGTGCCAGCAGTTTAAGGCGACAGGGGGCAGATACGCAGTATTTT,CASSLRRQGADTQYF
-,TRBV6-5,-,TRBJ2-5,TGTGCCAGCAGTTACTCAGGGTCGTCAGAGACCCAGTACTTC,CASSYSGSSETQYF